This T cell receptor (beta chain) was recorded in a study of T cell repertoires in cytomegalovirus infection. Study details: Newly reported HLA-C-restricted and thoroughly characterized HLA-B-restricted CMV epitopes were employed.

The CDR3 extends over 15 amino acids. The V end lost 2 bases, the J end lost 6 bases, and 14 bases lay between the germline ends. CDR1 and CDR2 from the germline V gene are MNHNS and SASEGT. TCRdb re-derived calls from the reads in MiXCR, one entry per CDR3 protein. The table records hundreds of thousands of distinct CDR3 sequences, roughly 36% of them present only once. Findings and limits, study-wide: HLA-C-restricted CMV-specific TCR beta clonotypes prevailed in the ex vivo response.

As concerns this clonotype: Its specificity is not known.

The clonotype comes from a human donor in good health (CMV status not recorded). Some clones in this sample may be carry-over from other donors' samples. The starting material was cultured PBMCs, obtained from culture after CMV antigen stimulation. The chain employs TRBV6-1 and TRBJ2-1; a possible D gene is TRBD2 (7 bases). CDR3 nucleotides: TGTGCCAGCAGTGAATGGGGGGGCCTTGGCAATGAGCAGTTCTTC. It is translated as CASSEWGGLGNEQFF.